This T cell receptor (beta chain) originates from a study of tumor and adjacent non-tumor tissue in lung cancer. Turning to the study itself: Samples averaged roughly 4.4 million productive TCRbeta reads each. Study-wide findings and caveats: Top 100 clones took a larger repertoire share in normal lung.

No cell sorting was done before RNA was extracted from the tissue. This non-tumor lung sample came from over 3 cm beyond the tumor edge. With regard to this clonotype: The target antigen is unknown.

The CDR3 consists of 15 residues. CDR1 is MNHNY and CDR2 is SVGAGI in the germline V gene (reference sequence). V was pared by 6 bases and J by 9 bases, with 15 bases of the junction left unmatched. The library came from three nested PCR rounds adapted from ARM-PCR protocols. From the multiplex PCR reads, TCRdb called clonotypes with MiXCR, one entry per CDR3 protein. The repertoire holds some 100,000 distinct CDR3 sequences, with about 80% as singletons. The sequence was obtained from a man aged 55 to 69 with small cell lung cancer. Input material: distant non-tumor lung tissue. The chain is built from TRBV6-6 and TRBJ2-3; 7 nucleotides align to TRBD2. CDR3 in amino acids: CASRILALGIMTQYF. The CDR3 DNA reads TGTGCCAGCAGAATACTAGCGTTAGGAATTATGACGCAGTATTTT.